These 4 T cell receptor beta chains share one sample of origin, sequenced in a study of blood T cell repertoires in COVID-19. The method was immunoSEQ multiplex PCR; TCRdb's version includes in-frame clones alone and lacks a portion of them. The table lists about 130,000 clones, 75% to 90% of them singletons. Material: PBMCs or T cells enriched from blood (not recorded which). The receptor set was obtained from a woman in her 50s who had recovered from COVID-19.

The chain has TRBV19 and TRBJ2-5; maybe TRBD2 (5 bases). Germline CDR1 reads LNHDA; CDR2 reads SQIVND (reference sequence). The CDR3 contains 15 residues. Trimming left V 5 bases short and J 0 bases short, with 13 bases between. This CDR3 reads CASSLSAGHQETQYF. In DNA form, the CDR3 reads TGTGCCAGTAGTCTCTCTGCGGGCCACCAAGAGACCCAGTACTTC.

The J gene is TRBJ2-7, the V gene TRBV5-1; 7 bases line up with TRBD1. CDR3 length: 14 amino acids. Germline values: CDR1 SGHRS, CDR2 YFSETQ. J gave up 0 bases and V 4 bases, and 4 bases lay outside the gene matches. The CDR3 here is CASSPGDSSYEQYF. As DNA, the CDR3 is TGCGCCAGCAGCCCAGGGGACAGCTCCTACGAGCAGTACTTC.

The rearrangement joins TRBV14 to TRBJ2-5; D perhaps matches TRBD2 (6 bases). The CDR3 totals 15 residues. Germline V CDR1 and CDR2: SGHDN, FVKESK. The V and J ends lost 3 bases and 5 bases respectively, with 16 bases between them. CDR3 bases: TGTGCCAGCAGCCACAAACTTAGGGGAGGTGAGACCCAGTACTTC. Amino acid sequence: CASSHKLRGGETQYF.

The rearrangement joins TRBV30 to TRBJ1-6; D unclear. V lost 0 bases to trimming and J lost 14 bases, with 14 bases between them. CDR3 size: 13 residues. Germline-derived CDR1 and CDR2 are GTSNPN and SVGIG (reference sequence). CDR3 region: CAWSVYLGSTLHF. DNA for the CDR3: TGTGCCTGGAGTGTGTACCTTGGCTCGACCCTCCACTTT.